The rows below give T cell receptor beta chains drawn from one sample of a study of long-term antiretroviral therapy in people with HIV. TCRdb's table, derived via immunoSEQ multiplex PCR, lists solely in-frame clones and lacks some. Of fewer than 30,000 clones in the sample, 60% to 80% were seen once. This specimen consisted of unsorted PBMCs, obtained 2.1 years after starting antiretroviral therapy. The source of these receptors is a man aged 30 to 45 with HIV. The CDR3 runs from the conserved cysteine through the conserved F or W. Each record gives: V gene, J gene, CDR3 protein.

v_gene: TRBV13
j_gene: TRBJ1-1
CDR3aa: CATGSPMNTEAFF

v_gene: TRBV5-6
j_gene: TRBJ1-4
CDR3aa: CASSGYGGGEKLFF

v_gene: TRBV19
j_gene: TRBJ1-4
CDR3aa: CASSNPGSATNEKLFF

v_gene: TRBV5-4
j_gene: TRBJ1-1
CDR3aa: CASSSQGMNTEAFF

v_gene: TRBV19
j_gene: TRBJ1-1
CDR3aa: CASTGSYMNTEAFF

v_gene: TRBV29-1
j_gene: TRBJ2-7
CDR3aa: CSVEVWGFYEQYF

v_gene: TRBV12-5
j_gene: TRBJ1-2
CDR3aa: CASGLILGTEHYGYTF

v_gene: TRBV5-4
j_gene: TRBJ1-1
CDR3aa: CASSRRVRTEAFF

v_gene: TRBV7-8
j_gene: TRBJ2-2
CDR3aa: CATRVQRGNTGELFF

v_gene: TRBV18
j_gene: TRBJ2-5
CDR3aa: CASSRDRWGFQETQYF

v_gene: TRBV27
j_gene: TRBJ2-7
CDR3aa: CASRSRDRAYEQYF

v_gene: TRBV7-9
j_gene: TRBJ2-7
CDR3aa: CASSLVTVSYEQYF

v_gene: TRBV5-1
j_gene: TRBJ1-6
CDR3aa: CASSFLQGQSPLHF

v_gene: TRBV5-8
j_gene: TRBJ1-1
CDR3aa: CASSLAGTNTEAFF

v_gene: TRBV7-8
j_gene: TRBJ2-2
CDR3aa: CASSTAWETGELFF

v_gene: TRBV10-2
j_gene: TRBJ2-7
CDR3aa: CASSARGLAGGNYEQYF

v_gene: TRBV5-6
j_gene: TRBJ1-6
CDR3aa: CASSLETGSYNSPLHF

v_gene: TRBV29-1
j_gene: TRBJ1-2
CDR3aa: CSAGLGLGYTF

v_gene: TRBV7-6
j_gene: TRBJ2-3
CDR3aa: CASSLRTGLHGTQYF

v_gene: TRBV6-1
j_gene: TRBJ2-1
CDR3aa: CASSEAGIEQFF

v_gene: TRBV4-3
j_gene: TRBJ2-1
CDR3aa: CASSQDWTDGHEQFF

v_gene: TRBV11-3
j_gene: TRBJ2-2
CDR3aa: CASSLGQSTGELFF

v_gene: TRBV30
j_gene: TRBJ1-5
CDR3aa: CATQTGTLNQPQHF

v_gene: TRBV6-1
j_gene: TRBJ2-2
CDR3aa: CASSASNTGELFF

v_gene: TRBV6-5
j_gene: TRBJ2-1
CDR3aa: CASRPGQHSDNEQFF

v_gene: TRBV5-1
j_gene: TRBJ2-3
CDR3aa: CASRSYADTQYF

v_gene: TRBV19
j_gene: TRBJ1-5
CDR3aa: CASSTLPRPASPDGNQPQHF

v_gene: TRBV10-3
j_gene: TRBJ2-3
CDR3aa: CAIGPGPGTQYF

v_gene: TRBV5-4
j_gene: TRBJ2-3
CDR3aa: CASRFQGTDTQYF

v_gene: TRBV4-2
j_gene: TRBJ1-2
CDR3aa: CASSQDGTGRIYGYTF

v_gene: TRBV5-1
j_gene: TRBJ2-5
CDR3aa: CASSLARGAGGPQETQYF

v_gene: TRBV9
j_gene: TRBJ2-3
CDR3aa: CASSVEGGRGTDTQYF

v_gene: TRBV30
j_gene: TRBJ2-5
CDR3aa: CAWSSQRGGGQKTQYF

v_gene: TRBV30
j_gene: TRBJ1-1
CDR3aa: CAWSWGLTNTEAFF

v_gene: TRBV5-4
j_gene: TRBJ2-5
CDR3aa: CASSLGGQETQYF

v_gene: TRBV18
j_gene: TRBJ1-1
CDR3aa: CASSQRTLTGATEAFF

v_gene: TRBV4-1
j_gene: TRBJ1-5
CDR3aa: CASSQRWDVNQPQHF